This T cell receptor beta chain was documented in a study of response to subunit inactivated influenza vaccine. This clonotype was detected a few times. This CDR3 region has 16 residues. V was clipped by 3 bases and J by 2 bases; unmatched bases: 5. Looked up from germline, CDR1 is SGHTA and CDR2 is FQGNSA. One entry per CDR3 protein results from TCRdb running MiXCR on the RT-PCR reads. The table has just under 550,000 distinct CDR3 sequences, less than 25% seen once. These data also featured in a second study, about T cells expressing NK-cell markers. That report notes: Making the TCR beta cDNA relied on 5'RACE template switching with UMIs. Most of the eight sequenced donors were HCMV-seropositive; one was seronegative. Restricting sorting to alpha-beta TCR T cells was achieved in several experiments by an anti-gamma-delta TCR antibody. The CD3+CD56-NKG2C+ fraction of a handful of donors was likewise dominated by these clonotypes. The study did not resolve the HCMV specificity of expanded NKG2C+ T cell clones.

This clonotype was obtained from a man over 45 who received an inactivated influenza vaccine. The sample here was CD4+ T cells sorted from PBMCs, taken roughly 12 days after vaccination. The chain joins TRBV7-2 to TRBJ2-3, with 10 bases aligning to TRBD2. This CDR3 reads CASSLVSGRTTDTQYF. The CDR3 region has the DNA TGTGCCAGCAGCTTGGTTAGCGGGAGGACCACAGATACGCAGTATTTT. Full variable domain (missing parts from reference TRBV7-2 and TRBJ2-3): GAGVSQSPSNKVTEKGKDVELRCDPISGHTALYWYRQSLGQGLEFLIYFQGNSAPDKSGLPSDRFSAERTGGSVSTLTIQRTQQEDSAVYLCASSLVSGRTTDTQYFGPGTRLTVL.